This TCR beta chain emerged from a study of T cells in Graves' hyperthyroidism and ophthalmopathy. Study-level findings and limits: Most clonotypes that expanded in the thyroid above 0.001 also showed up in blood.

V lost 5 bases and J lost 1; bases outside the gene matches: 6. This CDR3 contains 16 residues. Germline assignment: CDR1 MNHNS and CDR2 SASEGT. A note on this clonotype: The target antigen is unknown.

Exclusion followed for patients with uncontrolled infection, other autoimmune disease, pregnancy or lactation. Each 10 ml fresh peripheral blood draw supplied the PBMCs. RNA transcripts were the template for amplifying TCR beta CDR3 regions. The TCR CDR3 first-round RT-PCR relied on the HTBI primer set. TCRdb reanalysed the multiplex PCR reads using MiXCR and keeps one entry per CDR3 protein. The repertoire holds hundreds of thousands of distinct CDR3 sequences, roughly 15% seen once, with 12% in the top ten. Sequenced sample: blood. This chain joins TRBV6-1 and TRBJ2-7; TRBD2 matches at 12 bases. This TCR derives from a woman in her forties or fifties with Graves' ophthalmopathy. The CDR3 here is CASSTLAGGPSYEQYF. CDR3 nucleotides: TGTGCCAGCAGTACGCTAGCGGGAGGGCCGTCCTACGAGCAGTACTTC.